Presented here are 22 T cell receptor beta chains from one specimen sequenced in a study of T cells in Graves' hyperthyroidism and ophthalmopathy. It was RNA transcripts that yielded the amplified TCR beta CDR3 regions. First-round RT-PCR targeting the TCR CDR3 was performed with the HTBI primer set. MiXCR, applied by TCRdb to the multiplex PCR reads, yields one record per CDR3 protein. This sample has some 550,000 distinct CDR3 sequences, with around 21% found just once. The sample comprised blood. The receptors stem from a man between 18 and 29 years old with Graves' hyperthyroidism.

This clonotype was found a few times. The chain uses TRBV5-1 and TRBJ2-7; D gene ambiguous. CDR1 and CDR2 from the germline V gene are SGHRS and YFSETQ. The V gene lost 4 bases and the J gene lost 0 bases, with 14 bases spanning the gap. The CDR3 is 15 residues long. The CDR3 coding sequence is TGCGCCAGCAGCCCCTACTCAGACATCTCCTACGAGCAGTACTTC. Translating gives CASSPYSDISYEQYF.

The chain has TRBV27 and TRBJ2-6; D remains ambiguous. The germline V gene has CDR1 MNHEY and CDR2 SMNVEV (reference sequence). This CDR3 is 14 amino acids long. V was cut by 6 bases and J by 0 bases, with 6 bases left in between. CDR3 DNA sequence: TGTGCCAGCAGGGCTATCTCTGGGGCCAACGTCCTGACTTTC. Translation: CASRAISGANVLTF.

Ten or more counts support this clonotype. The rearrangement uses TRBV28 and TRBJ2-7; D is ambiguous. The CDR3 has 12 residues. The V end lost 3 bases, the J end lost 7 bases, and 10 bases lay between the germline ends. CDR1 MDHEN and CDR2 SYDVKM come from the germline V gene. CDR3 protein: CASSFSRLEQYF. Here the CDR3 DNA reads TGTGCCAGCAGTTTCTCTCGTTTGGAGCAGTACTTC.

This clonotype occurred many times. CDR3 nucleotides: TGTGCCAGCAAACCCGCAAGCTGGGACCAAGAGACCCAGTACTTC. This translates into CASKPASWDQETQYF. The genes are TRBV27 and TRBJ2-5; no firm D call. The CDR3 consists of 15 residues. Germline CDR1 and CDR2: MNHEY and SMNVEV (reference sequence). Trimming took 7 bases from V and 0 from J, leaving 15 bases between them.

This clonotype was detected many times. This rearrangement joins TRBV19 to TRBJ1-1; 8 bases agree with TRBD1. CDR3 length equals 15 residues. From germline, CDR1 is LNHDA and CDR2 SQIVND (reference sequence). V lost 4 bases and J lost 3; bases outside the gene matches: 7. DNA for the CDR3: TGTGCCAGTAGTAGAGGACAGGGAGGCCACACTGAAGCTTTCTTT. This translates into CASSRGQGGHTEAFF.

This clonotype was recorded at least ten times. V usage is TRBV9 and J usage is TRBJ2-7, with a possible D match to TRBD1 (7 bases). Germline V CDR1 and CDR2: SGDLS, YYNGEE. V lost 6 bases and J lost 5, with 21 bases in between. The CDR3 is 15 amino acids. The DNA of the CDR3 is TGTGCCAGCACTCTAGGGAGGACAGGAATCCACGAGCAGTACTTC. Its protein is CASTLGRTGIHEQYF.

This clonotype appeared many times. The chain combines TRBV13 with TRBJ2-2, with unresolved D. The CDR3 length is 13 residues. Trimming pared 1 base from V and 7 bases from J, leaving 7 bases between. The germline V gene has CDR1 PRHDT and CDR2 FYEKMQ (reference sequence). CDR3 sequence: CASSLVSSGELFF. In DNA form, the CDR3 reads TGTGCCAGCAGCTTAGTTTCTAGCGGGGAGCTGTTTTTT.

The V gene is TRBV11-2, the J gene TRBJ1-2; 9 nucleotides agree with TRBD1. The ends lost 1 base at V and 8 bases at J; junction bases unmatched: 5. This CDR3 contains 14 residues. The germline CDR1 and CDR2 sequences are SGHAT and FQNNGV. CDR3 coding DNA: TGTGCCAGCAGCTTAGCCCGGACAGGGGAAGGCTACACCTTC. This sequence encodes CASSLARTGEGYTF.

This chain joins TRBV20-1 and TRBJ1-5, with D unclear. Trimming stripped 5 bases from V and 11 bases from J, with 22 bases between. CDR3 size: 14 residues. Looked up from germline, CDR1 is DFQATT and CDR2 is SNEGSKA (reference sequence). CDR3 protein: CSAFSHLPQRAQHF. DNA for the CDR3: TGCAGTGCTTTTTCCCATCTCCCCCAACGGGCCCAGCATTTT.

This clonotype was counted ten times or more. This sequence joins TRBV2 and TRBJ2-5, with TRBD2 matching 7 bases. The CDR3 has 13 residues. Per the germline V gene, CDR1 is SNHLY and CDR2 is FYNNEI. With V trimmed by 6 bases and J by 4 bases, 5 bases remained unmatched. The CDR3 loop is CASRRLAAETQYF. CDR3 bases: TGTGCCAGCAGACGACTAGCAGCAGAGACCCAGTACTTC.

This clonotype has ten or more counts. J is TRBJ2-5 and V is TRBV13, with 8 bases aligning to TRBD2. This CDR3 comprises 15 residues. Germline trimming cut 2 bases from V and 4 bases from J; bases unmatched to any gene: 6. CDR1 and CDR2 (germline): PRHDT, FYEKMQ (reference sequence). CDR3 bases: TGTGCCAGCAGCTTAACTGGGACTAGGGGAGAGACCCAGTACTTC. This translates into CASSLTGTRGETQYF.

This clonotype was detected ten times or more. V gene TRBV9 combines with J gene TRBJ1-1; 8 bases align to TRBD1. Trimming at V came to 4 bases and at J to 5 bases, leaving 7 bases not matched to a gene. CDR3 length: 14 amino acids. Germline loops: CDR1 SGDLS, CDR2 YYNGEE. DNA of the CDR3: TGTGCCAGCAGCAAACAGGGGGTAGGGACTGAAGCTTTCTTT. Amino acids: CASSKQGVGTEAFF.

This clonotype was detected many times. The V call is TRBV20-1, the J call TRBJ1-2; D unresolved. Per germline, CDR1 DFQATT and CDR2 SNEGSKA (reference sequence). The CDR3 contains 14 residues. The V and J ends lost 5 bases and 3 bases respectively, with 16 bases between them. Written as DNA, the CDR3 is TGCAGTGCTCCGGGAGTCCTGGGTCACTATGGCTACACCTTC. The encoded protein is CSAPGVLGHYGYTF.

This chain links TRBV6-5 with TRBJ2-3, with 11 bases that match TRBD2. V trimming: 10 bases; J trimming: 2 bases; junction bases outside the gene matches: 17. The germline CDR1 and CDR2 sequences are MNHEY and SVGAGI. The CDR3 loop spans 18 amino acids. The CDR3 nucleotides read TGTGCCAACACTAGCAGGGAGGGACTAGCGGTTAACACAGATACGCAGTATTTT. It translates to CANTSREGLAVNTDTQYF.

This clonotype was found many times. This chain joins TRBV24-1 and TRBJ2-2, with D uncertain. The CDR3 consists of 16 residues. V was trimmed by 0 bases and J by 0 bases, leaving 7 bases between them. Germline assignment: CDR1 KGHDR and CDR2 SFDVKD. The CDR3 sequence is CATSDLRAANTGELFF. The CDR3 DNA follows: TGTGCCACCAGTGATTTGAGGGCGGCGAACACCGGGGAGCTGTTTTTT.

The rearrangement links TRBV28 to TRBJ2-5, with 7 bases matching TRBD2. Trimming removed 3 bases from V and 6 bases from J; junction bases left unmatched: 7. This CDR3 comprises 14 residues. Germline CDR1 is MDHEN and CDR2 is SYDVKM. CDR3 coding DNA: TGTGCCAGCAGTTTGAACGGGGGGAAAAAGACCCAGTACTTC. It translates to CASSLNGGKKTQYF.

The sample holds many counts of this clonotype. The chain uses TRBV2 and TRBJ2-7; 10 positions match TRBD2. There are 14 residues in the CDR3. Germline V gene lookup returns CDR1 SNHLY and CDR2 FYNNEI. The J segment lost 7 bases and the V segment lost 5 bases, leaving 8 bases of the junction unmatched. This CDR3 reads CASSQQRGGNEQYF. The CDR3 coding sequence is TGTGCCAGCAGTCAGCAGCGGGGGGGCAATGAGCAGTACTTC.

This clonotype was picked up many times. The CDR3 protein is CASSYVDGYTF. In DNA form, the CDR3 reads TGTGCCAGCAGTTATGTCGATGGCTACACCTTC. V and J are TRBV6-2 or TRBV6-3 and TRBJ1-2; D is unresolved. CDR3 length: 11 amino acids. V lost 3 bases to trimming and J lost 6 bases, with 5 bases between them. From germline, CDR1 is MNHEY and CDR2 SVGEGT.

The chain uses TRBV20-1 and TRBJ2-7; D call uncertain. Germline loops: CDR1 DFQATT, CDR2 SNEGSKA (reference sequence). This CDR3 contains 13 residues. With 1 base removed from V and 0 bases from J, the gap between germline ends came to 7 bases. The CDR3 DNA reads TGCAGTGCTAGAGCGGCCCTCTCCTACGAGCAGTACTTC. Its protein is CSARAALSYEQYF.

In the case of this clonotype: Just one base apart from a much larger clone, this may be a read error. This chain connects TRBV3-1 to TRBJ1-1; D unclear. This CDR3 region has 14 residues. Germline V gene sequence: CDR1 LGHDT, CDR2 YNNKEL (reference sequence). The V end was cut by 0 bases, the J end by 1 base, with 6 bases between. The CDR3 DNA reads as TGTGCCAGCAGCCAAGAACTAGGGAACACTGAAGCTTTCTTT. As protein: CASSQELGNTEAFF.

Here the CDR3 DNA reads TGCAGTGCTACTGGGGTCTTGCGGGGGGGCCCTGAGACCCAGTACTTC. As protein: CSATGVLRGGPETQYF. The gene calls are TRBV20-1 and TRBJ2-5, with TRBD2 identical over 9 bases. This CDR3 has 16 amino acids. Per germline, CDR1 DFQATT and CDR2 SNEGSKA (reference sequence). The V gene end was trimmed by 4 bases and the J gene end by 5 bases; junction bases not matched to a gene: 14.

The table lists this clonotype with a few counts. The V gene is TRBV11-2, the J gene TRBJ2-6, with D perhaps matching TRBD1 or TRBD2 (6 bases each). In germline, CDR1 is SGHAT, CDR2 FQNNGV. This CDR3 is built from 18 residues. Trimming cost V 3 bases and J 0 bases, with 15 bases left between them. CDR3 region: CASSFGGRTFSGANVLTF. The CDR3 nucleotides are TGTGCCAGCAGCTTCGGGGGCAGGACTTTCTCTGGGGCCAACGTCCTGACTTTC.